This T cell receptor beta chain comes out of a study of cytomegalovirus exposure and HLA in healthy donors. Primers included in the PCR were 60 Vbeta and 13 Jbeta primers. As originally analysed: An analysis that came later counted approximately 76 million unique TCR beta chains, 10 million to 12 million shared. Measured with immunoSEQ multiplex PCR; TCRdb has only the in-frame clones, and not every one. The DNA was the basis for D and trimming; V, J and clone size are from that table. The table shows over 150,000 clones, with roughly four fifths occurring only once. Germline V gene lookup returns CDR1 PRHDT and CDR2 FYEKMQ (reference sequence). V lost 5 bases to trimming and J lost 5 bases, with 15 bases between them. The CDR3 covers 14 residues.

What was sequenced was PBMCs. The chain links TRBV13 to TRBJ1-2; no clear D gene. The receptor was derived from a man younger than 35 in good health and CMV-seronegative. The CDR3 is CASSPPGPPYGYTF. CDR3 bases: TGTGCCAGCAGCCCGCCGGGTCCCCCGTATGGCTACACCTTC. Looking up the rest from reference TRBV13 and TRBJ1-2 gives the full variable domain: AAGVIQSPRHLIKEKRETATLKCYPIPRHDTVYWYQQGPGQDPQFLISFYEKMQSDKGSIPDRFSAQQFSDYHSELNMSSLELGDSALYFCASSPPGPPYGYTFGSGTRLTVV.